Shown below are 19 T cell receptor beta chains from a single sample sequenced in a study of blood T cells in healthy people across ages. Using a J-beta primer mix together with a sample-barcoded 5' primer, a second PCR was run for roughly 6 to 11 cycles. MiXCR, run by TCRdb on the 5' RACE reads, gives a single entry per CDR3 protein. The table shows about 650,000 distinct CDR3 sequences, with roughly 32% occurring only once. The specimen sequenced was blood. The receptors were sampled from a woman older than 75 in good health.

This clonotype appeared many times. V gene TRBV7-2 combines with J gene TRBJ2-3, with 10 positions matching TRBD1. CDR1 and CDR2 from the germline V gene are SGHTA and FQGNSA. The CDR3 runs 16 residues. J gave up 5 bases and V 5 bases, and 10 bases lay outside the gene matches. CDR3 amino acids: CASSPNLGQGGDTQYF. CDR3 sequence (DNA): TGTGCCAGCAGCCCGAACCTCGGACAGGGGGGAGATACGCAGTATTTT.

This clonotype has only a few counts. Its ends do not fully match the called genes, so a read error is possible. V is TRBV5-1 and J is TRBJ2-1, with 14 bases matching TRBD2. The CDR3 runs to 12 residues. Per the germline V gene, CDR1 is SGHRS and CDR2 is YFSETQ. CDR3 nucleotides: TGCGCCAGCAGCTCGGGACTAGCGGGGGAGAACTTC. It specifies CASSSGLAGENF.

The chain has TRBV5-1 and TRBJ2-2; 7 bases agree with TRBD1. The CDR3 loop spans 18 amino acids. The V gene's germline CDR1 is SGHRS and CDR2 YFSETQ. V lost 5 bases to trimming and J lost 4 bases; unmatched junction nucleotides: 17. The chain's CDR3 is CASRLTAAGQAVTGELFF. CDR3 bases: TGCGCCAGCAGGCTGACGGCCGCCGGACAGGCGGTCACCGGGGAGCTGTTTTTT.

This clonotype turned up a few times. The chain couples TRBV30 to TRBJ1-1; no firm D call. The CDR3 runs 15 residues. Germline CDR1 and CDR2: GTSNPN and SVGIG (reference sequence). Deletions cut 2 bases from V and 4 bases from J, with 17 bases between. CDR3 bases: TGTGCCTGGAGTTTCCCGACCCTGACGACCACTGAAGCTTTCTTT. Translated, it gives CAWSFPTLTTTEAFF.

J is TRBJ2-1 and V is TRBV20-1; 16 bases fit TRBD2. V gave up 2 bases and J gave up 1 base; unmatched junction bases: 11. The CDR3 sequence is 20 residues long. The V gene's germline CDR1 is DFQATT and CDR2 SNEGSKA (reference sequence). DNA for the CDR3: TGCAGTGCTAGATTAGATTCCGGGACTAGCGGGAGGGGTTCCTACAATGAGCAGTTCTTC. Encoded protein: CSARLDSGTSGRGSYNEQFF.

Many counts were recorded for this clonotype. This CDR3 is CASSVGTGPGSGELFF. The CDR3 coding sequence is TGTGCCAGCAGCGTAGGAACGGGCCCAGGAAGCGGGGAGCTGTTTTTT. The rearrangement uses TRBV9 and TRBJ2-2; D not certain. Germline CDR1 and CDR2: SGDLS and YYNGEE. Between the trimmed V and J ends, which lost 0 bases and 7 bases, there was a span of 16 bases. This CDR3 contains 16 residues.

This clonotype was seen repeatedly, ten times or more. V and J are TRBV20-1 and TRBJ2-1, with 10 nucleotides matching TRBD2. This CDR3 contains 16 residues. V trimming: 0 bases; J trimming: 8 bases; junction bases outside the gene matches: 10. Per germline, CDR1 DFQATT and CDR2 SNEGSKA (reference sequence). CDR3 sequence reads: CSARDPSGGIVYEQFF. As DNA, the CDR3 is TGCAGTGCTAGAGACCCTAGCGGGGGCATTGTCTATGAGCAGTTCTTC.

This clonotype was observed many times. The chain links TRBV18 to TRBJ1-2, with TRBD1 matching 7 bases. The CDR3 totals 15 residues. The germline gives CDR1 KGHSH, CDR2 LQKENI. The ends lost 3 bases at V and 7 bases at J; junction bases unmatched: 11. As DNA, the CDR3 is TGTGCCAGCTCACCCTCAGCAGAACAGGGGTCTGGCTACACCTTC. It specifies CASSPSAEQGSGYTF.

This clonotype has a count of ten or more. The chain uses TRBV6-5 and TRBJ2-7; no reliable D call. The germline V gene encodes CDR1 MNHEY and CDR2 SVGAGI. V gave up 2 bases and J gave up 1 base, with 9 bases separating them. This CDR3 has 14 amino acids. The CDR3: CASSYLIGSYEQYF. CDR3 DNA: TGTGCCAGCAGTTACCTGATTGGATCCTACGAGCAGTACTTC.

With regard to this clonotype: One junction end does not reproduce the germline sequence, and a read error may be involved. This chain joins TRBV13 and TRBJ1-2; 8 bases fit TRBD1. In germline, CDR1 is PRHDT, CDR2 FYEKMQ (reference sequence). This CDR3 spans 14 amino acids. For the CDR3, the DNA is TGTGCCAGCAACTTACAGGGGGGTCACTATGGCTACACCTTC. It encodes CASNLQGGHYGYTF.

This clonotype was seen a few times. This chain connects TRBV20-1 to TRBJ2-3; 7 nucleotides match TRBD1. With V trimmed by 6 bases and J by 1 base, 13 bases remained unmatched. CDR1 DFQATT and CDR2 SNEGSKA come from the germline V gene (reference sequence). The CDR3 consists of 16 residues. The CDR3 bases are TGCAGTGCCCGGACAGGTTTAACAGAGGGCACAGATACGCAGTATTTT. Protein product: CSARTGLTEGTDTQYF.

This clonotype has ten or more counts. The J gene is TRBJ1-2, the V gene TRBV5-5, with D tentatively TRBD1 (5 bases). V gave up 1 base and J gave up 2 bases, with 9 bases separating them. Germline values: CDR1 SGHKS, CDR2 YYEKEE (reference sequence). CDR3 length: 14 amino acids. CDR3 DNA: TGTGCCAGCAGCTTGACCGGGACCAACTATGGCTACACCTTC. It codes for CASSLTGTNYGYTF.

The CDR3 DNA sequence: TGTGCCAGCAGCCGCGCCGGGACTAGCTTTTCGTCCGAAAACATTCAGTACTTC. Encoded protein: CASSRAGTSFSSENIQYF. J is TRBJ2-4 and V is TRBV4-2, with TRBD2 matching 9 bases. Germline V gene data show CDR1 as LGHNA and CDR2 as YNFKEQ. The CDR3 runs to 18 residues. The V segment lost 4 bases and the J segment 5 bases; nucleotides outside the gene matches: 15.

This clonotype was detected once. At one boundary the junction diverges from the germline segment, which might be a read error. V usage is TRBV7-9 and J usage is TRBJ2-3; 11 bases line up with TRBD1. Germline values: CDR1 SEHNR, CDR2 FQNEAQ (reference sequence). The CDR3 is 16 amino acids. The CDR3 nucleotides read TGTTCCAGCAGCTCCGGGGGACAGGGGGGCACAGATACGCAGTATTTT. Protein product: CSSSSGGQGGTDTQYF.

This clonotype came up many times. The chain is built from TRBV7-2 and TRBJ1-1; tentatively, D is TRBD1 (5 bases). Germline V gene sequence: CDR1 SGHTA, CDR2 FQGNSA. Trimming left V 5 bases short and J 5 bases short, with 27 bases between. The CDR3 loop spans 18 amino acids. The CDR3 DNA follows: TGTGCCAGCAGCCACCGGGGGAGTTGGGACGCCAAGAGGACTGAAGCTTTCTTT. It is translated as CASSHRGSWDAKRTEAFF.

This clonotype was detected ten times or more. A single base separates this from a much larger clone, so it may be a read error. V and J are TRBV15 and TRBJ2-5; no reliable D call. CDR3 length: 13 residues. The germline V gene has CDR1 LNHNV and CDR2 YYDKDF (reference sequence). Trimming cost V 0 bases and J 11 bases, with 13 bases left between them. The CDR3 loop reads CATSRDLSNEQYF. CDR3 sequence (DNA): TGTGCCACCAGCAGAGATCTTTCTAATGAGCAGTACTTC.

This clonotype was seen a few times. The chain recombines TRBV3-1 with TRBJ1-2; no firm D call. The CDR3 is 13 amino acids. The germline V gene has CDR1 LGHDT and CDR2 YNNKEL (reference sequence). V lost 0 bases and J 6 bases, leaving 8 bases between the germline ends. CDR3: CASSQDWANGYTF. CDR3 bases: TGTGCCAGCAGCCAAGATTGGGCGAATGGCTACACCTTC.

With respect to this clonotype: A much larger clonotype is one base distant, so this may be a read error. The chain couples TRBV10-3 to TRBJ1-2, with a possible D match to TRBD1 (6 bases). The CDR3 sequence is 13 residues long. Germline V gene data show CDR1 as ENHRY and CDR2 as SYGVKD. V lost 6 bases and J 3 bases, leaving 11 bases between the germline ends. CDR3 amino acids: CAIRVSGDYGYTF. DNA of the CDR3: TGTGCCATCAGGGTATCAGGGGACTATGGCTACACCTTC.

This clonotype was counted ten times or more. The chain's CDR3 is CASSQTAAGVRNEQFF. CDR3 nucleotide sequence: TGTGCCAGCAGCCAAACAGCGGCCGGTGTCAGGAATGAGCAGTTCTTC. This sequence joins TRBV14 and TRBJ2-1; perhaps TRBD2 as D (5 bases). V dropped 2 bases and J dropped 7 bases, with 18 bases sitting between them. Per the germline V gene, CDR1 is SGHDN and CDR2 is FVKESK. This CDR3 spans 16 amino acids.